The entry below gives a single TCR beta chain sequence along with its context. As yet, its antigen is unknown. All donors were healthy Caucasians. The source of the sample is a study of identical twins. Study observations and caveats: Excess sharing between twins was weaker in beta out-of-frame sequences.

Template switching created a universal primer site, and the cDNA included unique molecular identifiers. TCRdb analysed the 5' RACE reads with MiXCR anew, one entry per CDR3 protein. The profile shows 1,800,000 or so distinct CDR3 sequences, roughly a third of them singletons. Germline V gives CDR1 DFQATT, CDR2 SNEGSKA (reference sequence). The CDR3 length is 14 residues. V shed 3 bases and J shed 0 bases, with 11 bases lying between them. This rearrangement joins TRBV20-1 to TRBJ1-2; D is perhaps TRBD1 (5 bases). This receptor was obtained from a newborn girl in good health. Input material: cord blood. The DNA of the CDR3 is TGCAGTGCTAGCCTTCCGGGGCCTAACTATGGCTACACCTTC. Translated: CSASLPGPNYGYTF.